This paragraph reports one T cell receptor (beta chain). Recovered participants had two consecutive negative NP/OP PCR tests, healthcare professional clearance, or symptom resolution. The entry originates in a study of blood T cell repertoires in COVID-19. Study-level information: The United States, Italy and Spain supplied acute and convalescent COVID-19 samples.

Clones were read by immunoSEQ multiplex PCR, and TCRdb kept only the in-frame ones, dropping some. Here the sample spans about 270,000 clones, around 89% being singletons. V was clipped by 4 bases and J by 13 bases; unmatched bases: 10. CDR1 is SGHDT, CDR2 YYEEEE, per germline. The length of the CDR3 is 15 residues. Sequences were obtained from PBMCs or T cells enriched from blood (not recorded which). The sequence came from a young woman who had recovered from COVID-19. The genes are TRBV5-6 and TRBJ2-5, with 16 nucleotides matching TRBD2. The CDR3 nucleotides are TGTGCCAGCAGCCTCTCCGGGACTAGCGGGGGGGTGGTGTACTTC. Amino acid sequence: CASSLSGTSGGVVYF.